One TCR beta chain is described in this entry. These data belong to a study of cytomegalovirus exposure and HLA in healthy donors. Study-wide context: Within an early data release were about 80 million unique TCRs drawn from HLA-typed donors.

The germline CDR1 and CDR2 sequences are SGDLS and YYNGEE. This CDR3 is built from 15 residues. J gave up 8 bases and V 1 base, and 8 bases lay outside the gene matches. Use of 60 Vbeta and 13 Jbeta primers characterized the PCR. In the original processing: In a later analysis, roughly 86 million unique TCR beta chains included roughly 11 million shared by two or more donors. TCRdb's copy holds only in-frame clones and misses some; the assay was immunoSEQ multiplex PCR. V, J and clone size are those of that table, while D and trimming were read from the DNA. The sample consists of some 170,000 clones, 55% to 75% of them appearing once.

This rearrangement joins TRBV9 to TRBJ1-4; TRBD1 agrees at 7 bases. This TCR was recovered from a human donor in good health. Sequencing was performed on PBMCs. The CDR3 sequence: CASSVRGDRDEKLFF. CDR3 DNA sequence: TGTGCCAGCAGCGTACGAGGGGACAGAGACGAAAAACTGTTTTTT.